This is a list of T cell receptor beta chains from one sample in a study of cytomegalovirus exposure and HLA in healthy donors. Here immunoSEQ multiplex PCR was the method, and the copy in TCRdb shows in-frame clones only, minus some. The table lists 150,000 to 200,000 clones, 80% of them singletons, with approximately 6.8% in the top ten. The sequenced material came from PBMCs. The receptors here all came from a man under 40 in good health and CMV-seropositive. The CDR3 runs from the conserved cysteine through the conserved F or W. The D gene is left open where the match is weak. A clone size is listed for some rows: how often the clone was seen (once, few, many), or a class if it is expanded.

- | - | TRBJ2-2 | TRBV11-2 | CASSRTGRETGELFF | TGTGCCAGCAGCCGGACAGGGAGGGAAACCGGGGAGCTGTTTTTT
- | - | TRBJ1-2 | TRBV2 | CASSVTTVGYGYTF | TGTGCCAGCAGTGTGACCACAGTTGGGTATGGTTACACCTTC
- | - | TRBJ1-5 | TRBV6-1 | CASSEASVSNQPQHF | TGTGCCAGCAGTGAAGCTAGTGTTAGCAATCAGCCCCAGCATTTT
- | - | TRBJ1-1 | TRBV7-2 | CASSLDRVNTEAFF | TGTGCCAGCAGCTTAGACAGGGTGAACACTGAAGCTTTCTTT
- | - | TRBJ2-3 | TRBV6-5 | CASNPRASADTQYF | TGTGCCAGCAATCCCAGGGCCTCCGCAGATACGCAGTATTTT
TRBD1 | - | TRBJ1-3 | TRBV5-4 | CASSWDRGSGNTIYF | TGTGCCAGCAGCTGGGACAGGGGATCTGGAAACACCATATATTTT
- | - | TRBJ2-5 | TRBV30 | CAWRGERQALGEQYF | TGTGCCTGGAGAGGGGAAAGACAGGCTTTGGGGGAGCAGTACTTC
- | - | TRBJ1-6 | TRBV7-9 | CASSPSGGGNSPLHF | TGTGCCAGCAGCCCTAGTGGGGGGGGGAATTCACCCCTCCACTTT
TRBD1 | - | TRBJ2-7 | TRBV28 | CASTQTGDYEQYF | TGTGCCAGCACCCAGACAGGGGACTACGAGCAGTACTTC
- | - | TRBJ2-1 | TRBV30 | CAWRYQGVRYFDEQFF | TGTGCCTGGAGATACCAGGGTGTGAGGTACTTCGATGAGCAGTTCTTC
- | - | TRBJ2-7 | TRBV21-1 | CASSAQTGTGTYEQYF | TGTGCCAGCAGCGCACAAACCGGGACAGGGACCTACGAGCAGTACTTC
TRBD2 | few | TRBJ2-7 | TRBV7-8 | CASSPLAGFYEQYF | TGTGCCAGCAGCCCCCTAGCGGGATTCTACGAGCAGTACTTC
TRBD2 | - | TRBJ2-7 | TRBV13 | CASSSRTSGYEQYF | TGTGCCAGCAGCTCCCGGACTAGCGGCTACGAGCAGTACTTC
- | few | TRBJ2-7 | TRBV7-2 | CASSLNPYSYSYEQYF | TGTGCCAGCAGCTTAAACCCATACAGCTACTCCTACGAGCAGTACTTC
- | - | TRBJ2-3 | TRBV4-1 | CASSPLGAPYSTDTQYF | TGCGCCAGCAGCCCCTTGGGAGCCCCCTATAGCACAGATACGCAGTATTTT
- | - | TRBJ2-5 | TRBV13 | CASSSIQQGYQETQYF | TGTGCCAGCAGCTCGATACAACAGGGATACCAAGAGACCCAGTACTTC
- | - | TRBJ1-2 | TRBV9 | CASSSSAVDGYTF | TGTGCCAGCAGCTCTTCCGCGGTGGATGGCTACACCTTC
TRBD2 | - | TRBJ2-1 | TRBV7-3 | CASSSKVRAGVTNEQFF | TGTGCCAGCAGCTCCAAAGTTAGGGCGGGAGTGACCAATGAGCAGTTCTTC
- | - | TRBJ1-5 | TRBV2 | CASSAGERQPQHF | TGTGCCAGCAGTGCGGGAGAGAGACAGCCCCAGCATTTT
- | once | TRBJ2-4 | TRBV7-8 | CASRAGWDFETKNIQYF | TGTGCCAGCAGGGCAGGGTGGGATTTCGAGACCAAAAACATTCAGTACTTC
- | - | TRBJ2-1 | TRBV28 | CASSFVRDGDEQFF | TGTGCCAGCAGTTTTGTACGGGATGGCGATGAGCAGTTCTTC
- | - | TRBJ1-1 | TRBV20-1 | CSAIVNTEAFF | TGCAGTGCTATAGTTAACACTGAAGCTTTCTTT
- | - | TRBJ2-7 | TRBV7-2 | CASSHRDTSSYEQYF | TGTGCCAGCAGCCACCGGGACACGAGCTCCTACGAGCAGTACTTC
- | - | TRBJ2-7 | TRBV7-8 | CASSVNSYEQYF | TGTGCCAGCAGCGTGAATAGCTACGAGCAGTACTTC
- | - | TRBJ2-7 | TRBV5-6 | CASSSTGEQYF | TGTGCCAGCAGCTCCACGGGCGAGCAGTACTTC
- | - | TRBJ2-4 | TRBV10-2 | CASSVTVRWALPLAKNIQYF | TGCGCCAGCAGTGTAACCGTTAGGTGGGCACTTCCACTAGCCAAAAACATTCAGTACTTC
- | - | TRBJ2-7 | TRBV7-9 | CSSSPRGPYEQYF | TGTTCCAGCAGCCCCCGTGGGCCCTACGAGCAGTACTTC
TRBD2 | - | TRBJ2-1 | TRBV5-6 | CASSLVIPAGGSNEQFF | TGTGCCAGCAGCTTGGTGATCCCAGCGGGAGGGTCCAATGAGCAGTTCTTC
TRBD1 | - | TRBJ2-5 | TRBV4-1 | CASSQGAQGRETQYF | TGCGCCAGCAGCCAAGGGGCACAGGGGAGAGAGACCCAGTACTTC
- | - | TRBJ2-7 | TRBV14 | CASSEAVSRDTHYEQYF | TGTGCCAGCAGCGAAGCCGTCTCCCGGGACACCCACTACGAGCAGTACTTC